Listed below are T cell receptor beta chains from one sample, sequenced in a study of cytomegalovirus exposure and HLA in healthy donors. Sequencing was performed with immunoSEQ multiplex PCR; in TCRdb, only in-frame clones are kept and a portion is missing. The sample lists 150,000 to 200,000 clones, around 80% occurring once. Sequencing was performed on PBMCs. These receptors were collected from a woman aged 25 to 39 in good health and CMV-seronegative. CDR3s include the opening cysteine and the closing phenylalanine or tryptophan. The D gene is left open where the match is weak. Clone size is stated in some rows and not others, as once, few, many or a class when expanded.

clone_size: NA; j_call: TRBJ1-5; v_call: TRBV2; d_call: NA; cdr3_nt: TGTGCCAGCGTAGACAGTTATAGCAATCAGCCCCAGCATTTT; cdr3_aa: CASVDSYSNQPQHF
clone_size: NA; j_call: TRBJ2-3; v_call: TRBV30; d_call: TRBD2; cdr3_nt: TGTGCCTGGAGCCCCGGGGGGTATGCAGATACGCAGTATTTT; cdr3_aa: CAWSPGGYADTQYF
clone_size: NA; j_call: TRBJ2-7; v_call: TRBV5-1; d_call: NA; cdr3_nt: TGCGCCAGCAGCCTCCAGACAGGGACTTATAGCTCCTACGAGCAGTACTTC; cdr3_aa: CASSLQTGTYSSYEQYF
clone_size: NA; j_call: TRBJ2-2; v_call: TRBV11-3; d_call: TRBD2; cdr3_nt: TGTGCCAGCAGCCCCCGGGAGGGGTTTGGCACCGGGGAGCTGTTTTTT; cdr3_aa: CASSPREGFGTGELFF
clone_size: NA; j_call: TRBJ1-1; v_call: TRBV30; d_call: NA; cdr3_nt: TGTGCCTGGAGTGTTCAGGTCGGGAGAACTGAAGCTTTCTTT; cdr3_aa: CAWSVQVGRTEAFF
clone_size: once; j_call: TRBJ1-1; v_call: TRBV28; d_call: NA; cdr3_nt: TGTGCCAGCAGGCCTCGCTATTTGAACACTGAAGCTTTCTTT; cdr3_aa: CASRPRYLNTEAFF
clone_size: NA; j_call: TRBJ1-2; v_call: TRBV6-6; d_call: NA; cdr3_nt: TGTGCCAGCAGTTCCTTCCAGGGCGGGAATGGCTACACCTTC; cdr3_aa: CASSSFQGGNGYTF
clone_size: few; j_call: TRBJ1-4; v_call: TRBV6-1; d_call: NA; cdr3_nt: TGTGCCAGCAGAGACAGCCGGAATGAAAAACTGTTTTTT; cdr3_aa: CASRDSRNEKLFF
clone_size: few; j_call: TRBJ1-4; v_call: TRBV4-1; d_call: NA; cdr3_nt: TGCGCCAGCAGCCGGCCCACCAGGCAGGAAAAACTGTTTTTT; cdr3_aa: CASSRPTRQEKLFF
clone_size: NA; j_call: TRBJ2-2; v_call: TRBV6-5; d_call: TRBD1; cdr3_nt: TGTGCCAGCAGTTCCCCCCGGACAGGGCTGATCGGGGAGCTGTTTTTT; cdr3_aa: CASSSPRTGLIGELFF
clone_size: NA; j_call: TRBJ1-2; v_call: TRBV30; d_call: NA; cdr3_nt: TGTGCCTGGAGTGTGGCTCAGGCCTACTTC; cdr3_aa: CAWSVAQAYF
clone_size: NA; j_call: TRBJ2-7; v_call: TRBV5-4; d_call: TRBD1; cdr3_nt: TGTGCCAGCAGCTCGACAGGGGTCCTCTACGAGCAGTACTTC; cdr3_aa: CASSSTGVLYEQYF
clone_size: NA; j_call: TRBJ2-1; v_call: TRBV14; d_call: NA; cdr3_nt: TGTGCCAGCAGCCGGGTGGCAGGCATCCTGGGTGAGCAGTTCTTC; cdr3_aa: CASSRVAGILGEQFF
clone_size: NA; j_call: TRBJ2-1; v_call: TRBV7-9; d_call: NA; cdr3_nt: TGTGCCAGCAGCCCACGGACTGACAACTACAATGAGCAGTTCTTC; cdr3_aa: CASSPRTDNYNEQFF
clone_size: NA; j_call: TRBJ2-3; v_call: TRBV2; d_call: TRBD1; cdr3_nt: TGTGCCAGCAGTGTCGACAGGGGGAACACAGATACGCAGTATTTT; cdr3_aa: CASSVDRGNTDTQYF